The table lists the clone carrying this T cell receptor (beta chain) with a few counts. The record originates from a study of identifying expanded T cells in peripheral blood. Clones were sequenced by immunoSEQ multiplex PCR, and TCRdb holds only the in-frame ones, with some missing. The sample lists roughly 100,000 clones, about 87% seen once, with roughly 15% in the top ten. The CDR3 length is 12 residues. Germline lookup yields CDR1 SQVTM and CDR2 ANQGSEA. V was cut by 4 bases and J by 6 bases, with 9 bases left in between. The V and J genes are TRBV29-1 and TRBJ1-4; D gene uncertain. This clonotype was obtained from a person aged 18 to 75 in good health. Sequencing was carried out using blood. The CDR3 coding sequence is TGCAGCGTTGGGAGGGAGGATGAAAAACTGTTTTTT. Its translation is CSVGREDEKLFF. Supplemented by reference TRBV29-1 and TRBJ1-4, the full variable domain reads SAVISQKPSRDICQRGTSLTIQCQVDSQVTMMFWYRQQPGQSLTLIATANQGSEATYESGFVIDKFPISRPNLTFSTLTVSNMSPEDSSIYLCSVGREDEKLFFGSGTQLSVL.